This T cell receptor (beta chain) came from a study of CD8 T cells in Susac syndrome. Sequencing of TCR beta was performed on blood CD8+ T cells and on blood CD4+ T cells. Relapsing-remitting disease, either stable or active, was present in the treatment-naive patients who were the multiple sclerosis controls. While CD8+ and CD4+ T cells were isolated negatively, TEMRA cells were enriched by FACS. An amount of RNA that ranged from roughly 0.5 to 1 ug was reverse transcribed with random hexamers. Multiplex immunoSEQ PCR targeted 54 Vbeta and 13 Jbeta TCR beta segments. Each CDR3 protein is one row after TCRdb ran MiXCR on the immunoSEQ multiplex PCR reads. The sample yields approximately 120,000 distinct CDR3 sequences, about 92% seen once. There are 15 residues in the CDR3. Between the trimmed V and J ends, which lost 0 bases and 0 bases, there was a span of 6 bases. Germline V gene data show CDR1 as PRHDT and CDR2 as FYEKMQ (reference sequence).

This TCR came from a human donor with multiple sclerosis. The chain employs TRBV13 and TRBJ1-3; D is ambiguous. Input material: CD8+ T cells from PBMCs. CDR3 sequence: CASSLGAGSGNTIYF. CDR3 coding DNA: TGTGCCAGCAGCTTAGGAGCCGGCTCTGGAAACACCATATATTTT.